One and the same sample provided the 13 T cell receptor beta chains below, sequenced in a study of blood T cell repertoires in COVID-19 (TCRdb year 2020). Libraries were made using the immunoSEQ multiplex PCR assay. TCRdb provides this immuneACCESS table in a form limited to in-frame rearrangements. Some clones are lacking; in checked studies, under half of them reflect an unresolved V gene, and why the rest are absent is not known. Across this sample there are about 150,000 clones, with approximately 80% seen only once. Around an eighth of the sample is held by the ten biggest clonotypes. Material for sequencing was peripheral blood. These TCRs come from a woman aged 60-70 years with COVID-19, enrolled during active disease.

Comment on this clone: One end of the junction does not line up with germline, which may come from a read error. The chain combines TRBV15 with TRBJ2-1; a possible D gene is TRBD2 (6 bases). CDR1 and CDR2 from the germline V gene are LNHNV and YYDKDF (reference sequence). CDR3 length equals 16 residues. The CDR3 protein is CATGRVLAPGEIEQFF. As DNA, the CDR3 is TGTGCCACCGGCAGAGTACTAGCTCCGGGGGAGATTGAGCAGTTCTTC.

In this sample, this clone turned up once. The rearrangement uses TRBV30 and TRBJ1-2; unclear D gene. This CDR3 is built from 12 residues. The V end lost 0 bases, the J end lost 8 bases, and 10 bases lay between the germline ends. The germline V gene encodes CDR1 GTSNPN and CDR2 SVGIG (reference sequence). The CDR3: CAWSVRQEGYTF. The CDR3 DNA reads as TGTGCCTGGAGTGTTAGGCAGGAAGGCTACACCTTC. The whole variable domain, filled in from reference TRBV30 and TRBJ1-2, reads SQTIHQWPATLVQPVGSPLSLECTVEGTSNPNLYWYRQAAGRGLQLLFYSVGIGQISSEVPQNLSASRPQDRQFILSSKKLLLSDSGFYLCAWSVRQEGYTFGSGTRLTVV.

This clone was detected only once. The chain carries TRBV30 and TRBJ2-1; the match to TRBD1 covers 9 bases. Unmatched junction bases numbered 8, after V lost 2 bases and J lost 3 bases. The CDR3 spans 16 residues. Germline loops: CDR1 GTSNPN, CDR2 SVGIG (reference sequence). CDR3 region: CAWSTRGQGFYNEQFF. As DNA, the CDR3 is TGTGCCTGGAGTACACGGGGACAGGGTTTCTACAATGAGCAGTTCTTC. Combining the CDR3 with reference TRBV30 and TRBJ2-1 gives the whole variable domain SQTIHQWPATLVQPVGSPLSLECTVEGTSNPNLYWYRQAAGRGLQLLFYSVGIGQISSEVPQNLSASRPQDRQFILSSKKLLLSDSGFYLCAWSTRGQGFYNEQFFGPGTRLTVL.

The gene calls are TRBV5-5 and TRBJ1-5, with D perhaps matching TRBD1 (6 bases). This CDR3 has 14 residues. Trimming left V 4 bases short and J 7 bases short, with 15 bases between. In germline, CDR1 is SGHKS, CDR2 YYEKEE (reference sequence). CDR3 DNA sequence: TGTGCCAGCAGCATGACGACAGGCCGACAGCCCCAGCATTTT. It encodes CASSMTTGRQPQHF.

The chain employs TRBV6-5 and TRBJ1-2; D is ambiguous. The germline V gene has CDR1 MNHEY and CDR2 SVGAGI. V lost 5 bases, J lost 3 bases, and 10 bases lay in between. CDR3 size: 13 residues. The DNA for the CDR3 is TGTGCCAGCAGTATGCTAGTAGACTATGGCTACACCTTC. Translated, it gives CASSMLVDYGYTF.

V is TRBV6-5 and J is TRBJ1-2; 7 bases fit TRBD1. The CDR3 sequence is 13 residues long. Trimming at V came to 4 bases and at J to 4 bases, leaving 3 bases not matched to a gene. Germline V CDR1 and CDR2: MNHEY, SVGAGI. CDR3 nucleotides: TGTGCCAGCAGTTCACAGGGGAGCTATGGCTACACCTTC. Translating it yields CASSSQGSYGYTF.

The chain recombines TRBV6-5 with TRBJ1-6; D remains ambiguous. Germline-derived CDR1 and CDR2 are MNHEY and SVGAGI. V gave up 2 bases and J gave up 7 bases, with 6 bases separating them. The CDR3 consists of 13 residues. CDR3 amino acids: CASSYQHNSPLHF. The CDR3, as DNA: TGTGCCAGCAGTTACCAACACAATTCACCCCTCCACTTT.

The CDR3 coding sequence is TGTGCCAGCAGCTTACTAGGAACTGAAGCTTTCTTT. Protein product: CASSLLGTEAFF. The rearrangement links TRBV7-2 to TRBJ1-1; D gene unclear. Germline V gene data show CDR1 as SGHTA and CDR2 as FQGNSA. Trimming stripped 2 bases from V and 5 bases from J, with 6 bases between. The CDR3 sequence is 12 residues long. The whole variable domain, filled in from reference TRBV7-2 and TRBJ1-1, reads GAGVSQSPSNKVTEKGKDVELRCDPISGHTALYWYRQSLGQGLEFLIYFQGNSAPDKSGLPSDRFSAERTGGSVSTLTIQRTQQEDSAVYLCASSLLGTEAFFGQGTRLTVV.

This chain joins TRBV5-1 and TRBJ2-5; 9 bases line up with TRBD2. The CDR3 sequence is 16 residues long. CDR1 is SGHRS, CDR2 YFSETQ, per germline. V lost 3 bases and J lost 3; bases outside the gene matches: 9. Here the CDR3 reads CASSSGTLAGEETQYF. CDR3 bases: TGCGCCAGCAGCTCTGGGACACTAGCGGGTGAAGAGACCCAGTACTTC.

The rearrangement joins TRBV7-9 to TRBJ2-3; D might be TRBD2 (5 bases). The germline gives CDR1 SEHNR, CDR2 FQNEAQ (reference sequence). This CDR3 has 14 residues. Deletions cut 6 bases from V and 6 bases from J, with 16 bases between. The CDR3 here is CASSYTGSGDTQYF. CDR3 sequence (DNA): TGTGCCAGCAGTTACACGGGCTCGGGGGATACGCAGTATTTT.

This clone showed up just a few times. V is TRBV4-2 and J is TRBJ2-1; no clear D. The germline V and J ends were trimmed by 0 bases and 4 bases, with 7 bases remaining between them. Germline CDR1 reads LGHNA; CDR2 reads YNFKEQ. CDR3 size: 14 residues. The CDR3 DNA reads as TGTGCCAGCAGCCAAGAGTGGCAATACAATGAGCAGTTCTTC. This sequence encodes CASSQEWQYNEQFF.

This clone was observed at least ten times. This chain links TRBV5-1 with TRBJ2-1, with 10 bases fitting TRBD2. V was pared by 4 bases and J by 7 bases, with 8 bases of the junction left unmatched. The CDR3 is 15 amino acids. In germline, CDR1 is SGHRS, CDR2 YFSETQ. CDR3 DNA sequence: TGCGCCAGCAGCAAGCTAGCGGGAGTAGGAAATGAGCAGTTCTTC. Its protein is CASSKLAGVGNEQFF.

This sequence joins TRBV7-9 and TRBJ1-3; D ambiguous. Per germline, CDR1 SEHNR and CDR2 FQNEAQ (reference sequence). This CDR3 has 16 residues. V lost 3 bases, J lost 0 bases, and 12 bases lay in between. The CDR3 coding sequence is TGTGCCAGCAGCTTCGCAGTCAAATACTCTGGAAACACCATATATTTT. It translates to CASSFAVKYSGNTIYF.